The T cell receptor beta chain under discussion was sequenced for a study of cytomegalovirus exposure and HLA in healthy donors. Findings of the study overall: Usually a TCR sequence was rare, but some public TCRs were found in many donors. Altogether, 170 or so TCR beta chains were recorded as cytomegalovirus-associated.

Points on this clone: Its target is not known.

V was cut by 8 bases and J by 9 bases, with 11 bases left in between. The CDR3 loop spans 11 amino acids. Germline CDR1 reads MNHEY; CDR2 reads SMNVEV (reference sequence). Clones were read by immunoSEQ multiplex PCR, and TCRdb kept only the in-frame ones, dropping some. The sample has 120,000 or so clones, about 84% seen once. Material for sequencing was PBMCs. The chain joins TRBV27 to TRBJ2-1; D unclear. The receptor was derived from a woman in her 30s in good health and CMV-seronegative. The CDR3 region is CASQARIEQFF. The CDR3 bases are TGTGCCAGCCAGGCTCGGATTGAGCAGTTCTTC.